One and the same sample provided the 2 T cell receptor beta chains below, sequenced in a study of cytomegalovirus exposure and HLA in healthy donors (dated by TCRdb to the late 2010s). Libraries were constructed by the immunoSEQ multiplex PCR assay. This immuneACCESS table, as held by TCRdb, lists in-frame sequences with V and J called but not all clones. Of the missing ones, under half trace to an unresolved V gene in checked studies; the others have no known cause. The sample table holds approximately 210,000 clones, of which approximately 86% were seen once. Roughly 2.8% of the sample is held by the ten biggest clonotypes. What was sequenced was PBMCs. These receptors were taken from a young woman in good health and CMV-seronegative.

This rearrangement joins TRBV5-4 to TRBJ1-1, with D possibly being TRBD1 (5 bases). The CDR3 has 13 residues. With 4 bases removed from V and 4 bases from J, the gap between germline ends came to 11 bases. Germline V CDR1 and CDR2: SGHNT, YYREEE (reference sequence). The CDR3 loop reads CASSAGGSTEAFF. The CDR3 DNA sequence: TGTGCCAGCAGCGCGGGGGGTAGCACTGAAGCTTTCTTT.

The chain links TRBV5-4 to TRBJ2-7; D is perhaps TRBD1 (5 bases). V gave up 4 bases and J gave up 6 bases, with 14 bases separating them. CDR1 and CDR2 (germline): SGHNT, YYREEE (reference sequence). The CDR3 has 13 amino acids. DNA of the CDR3: TGTGCCAGCAGCAGGACCCAGGGCGGCGAGCAGTACTTC. Translated: CASSRTQGGEQYF.